This TCR beta chain was found in a study of blood T cells in healthy people across ages. For the second PCR, which ran for roughly 6 to 12 cycles, a sample-barcoded 5' primer and a J-beta primer mix were used. TCRdb re-analysed the 5' RACE reads in MiXCR, keeping a single row per CDR3 protein. The sample lists roughly 640,000 distinct CDR3 sequences, 25% to 30% occurring once. As for this clonotype: The target antigen is unknown. A much larger clone differs from this one at a single base, so this may be a read error.

Findings of the study overall: In long-lived donors, naive CD4+ cell counts and diversity exceeded those of aged donors.

Germline lookup yields CDR1 SQVTM and CDR2 ANQGSEA. V was pared by 6 bases and J by 0 bases, with 11 bases between. The CDR3 spans 13 residues. The V gene is TRBV29-1, the J gene TRBJ1-1; weak D call: TRBD1 (5 bases). The clonotype originates from a woman over 75 in good health. Sequencing used blood. The chain's CDR3 is CSVRGVMNTEAFF. The CDR3 DNA follows: TGCAGCGTCCGGGGGGTCATGAACACTGAAGCTTTCTTT.